This entry lists 25 T cell receptor beta chains sequenced from one sample in a study of cytomegalovirus exposure and HLA in healthy donors. Researchers ran the PCR with 60 Vbeta and 13 Jbeta primers. Generated by immunoSEQ multiplex PCR, the TCRdb table keeps only in-frame clones and is missing some. The sample lists about 140,000 clones; around 73% were seen once. The sample comprised PBMCs. Source of these receptors: a female donor in good health and CMV-seronegative.

V usage is TRBV2 and J usage is TRBJ2-5; D possibly corresponds to TRBD1 (6 bases). Germline CDR1 and CDR2: SNHLY and FYNNEI. Trimming removed 0 bases at V and 5 bases at J, with 10 bases between. There are 14 residues in the CDR3. The CDR3 region is CASSEALQGETQYF. The CDR3 coding sequence is TGTGCCAGCAGTGAAGCGCTCCAGGGGGAGACCCAGTACTTC.

V usage is TRBV19 and J usage is TRBJ1-1, with 12 bases fitting TRBD1. Germline V CDR1 and CDR2: LNHDA, SQIVND (reference sequence). This CDR3 contains 13 residues. V dropped 10 bases and J dropped 5; count of bases not matched to a gene: 5. CDR3 protein: CATGTGGRTEAFF. Here the CDR3 DNA reads TGTGCCACTGGGACAGGGGGCCGGACTGAAGCTTTCTTT.

The rearrangement uses TRBV29-1 and TRBJ2-3, with TRBD1 matching over 7 bases. The V gene's germline CDR1 is SQVTM and CDR2 ANQGSEA. The CDR3 consists of 14 residues. Unmatched junction bases numbered 4, after V lost 3 bases and J lost 1 base. DNA of the CDR3: TGCAGCGTTGAGAGGGGGCAGGGCACAGATACGCAGTATTTT. It encodes CSVERGQGTDTQYF.

The chain joins TRBV2 to TRBJ1-5; 8 bases agree with TRBD1. The CDR3 length is 18 residues. V was pared by 6 bases and J by 2 bases, with 15 bases of the junction left unmatched. CDR1 is SNHLY and CDR2 is FYNNEI in the germline V gene. DNA for the CDR3: TGTGCCAGCAGCCGAATAAGGCAGGGGGCAGGAGGCAATCAGCCCCAGCATTTT. Residues: CASSRIRQGAGGNQPQHF. Filled out from reference TRBV2 and TRBJ1-5, the complete variable domain reads EPEVTQTPSHQVTQMGQEVILRCVPISNHLYFYWYRQILGQKVEFLVSFYNNEISEKSEIFDDQFSVERPDGSNFTLKIRSTKLEDSAMYFCASSRIRQGAGGNQPQHFGDGTRLSIL.

This chain uses TRBV6-1 with TRBJ2-7, with TRBD2 matching over 12 bases. The germline gives CDR1 MNHNS, CDR2 SASEGT. The CDR3 is made up of 15 amino acids. Unmatched junction bases numbered 8, after V lost 7 bases and J lost 4 bases. The chain's CDR3 is CASIAGTSGLYEQYF. The CDR3 bases are TGTGCCAGCATAGCCGGGACTAGCGGGCTTTACGAGCAGTACTTC.

In DNA form, the CDR3 reads TGTGCCAGCAGCTTTCGGGCAACTAATGAAAAACTGTTTTTT. Protein sequence: CASSFRATNEKLFF. The chain carries TRBV7-9 and TRBJ1-4; unclear D gene. The CDR3 loop spans 14 amino acids. From germline, CDR1 is SEHNR and CDR2 FQNEAQ (reference sequence). V lost 3 bases and J 0 bases, leaving 5 bases between the germline ends.

The chain is built from TRBV11-3 and TRBJ2-7; 8 nucleotides align to TRBD1. The CDR3 sequence is 14 residues long. The junction had 4 bases not matched to a gene; V was cut back by 3 bases and J by 3 bases. CDR1 and CDR2 (germline): SGHNT, YENEEA. In DNA, the CDR3 is TGTGCCAGCAGCTTCCAACAGGGGGTCTACGAGCAGTACTTC. Amino acids: CASSFQQGVYEQYF.

This chain uses TRBV27 with TRBJ1-5; 9 bases agree with TRBD1. The CDR3 runs 18 residues. The trim removed 0 bases at V and 0 bases at J, leaving 6 bases unmatched. Germline values: CDR1 MNHEY, CDR2 SMNVEV (reference sequence). CDR3: CASSLSGQGFNSNQPQHF. CDR3 nucleotide sequence: TGTGCCAGCAGTTTATCGGGACAGGGTTTTAATAGCAATCAGCCCCAGCATTTT.

The chain recombines TRBV7-9 with TRBJ1-1; 9 nucleotides agree with TRBD1. Germline CDR1 and CDR2: SEHNR and FQNEAQ (reference sequence). The CDR3 extends over 17 amino acids. V lost 4 bases and J lost 3; bases outside the gene matches: 12. Here the CDR3 reads CASSSLWTGATDTEAFF. The CDR3, as DNA: TGTGCCAGCAGCTCCCTTTGGACAGGGGCGACTGACACTGAAGCTTTCTTT.

The chain recombines TRBV6-5 with TRBJ1-1; D possibly corresponds to TRBD1 (6 bases). Trimming shortened V by 10 bases and J by 0 bases, and 18 bases separated the two germline ends. The length of the CDR3 is 15 residues. CDR1 MNHEY and CDR2 SVGAGI come from the germline V gene. This CDR3 reads CATETGGSLNTEAFF. CDR3 in DNA: TGTGCCACCGAGACAGGCGGATCCCTGAACACTGAAGCTTTCTTT.

This clone was detected a few times. The chain is built from TRBV2 and TRBJ1-1; no reliable D call. The germline CDR1 and CDR2 sequences are SNHLY and FYNNEI. The V end was cut by 8 bases, the J end by 0 bases, with 13 bases between. This CDR3 comprises 14 residues. The chain's CDR3 is CASQARQLNTEAFF. The CDR3 DNA sequence: TGTGCCAGCCAGGCCCGGCAGTTGAACACTGAAGCTTTCTTT.

The chain is built from TRBV4-1 and TRBJ2-1; 8 nucleotides agree with TRBD1. Germline V CDR1 and CDR2: MGHRA, YSYEKL. J was trimmed by 2 bases and V by 3 bases; bases with no gene match: 9. The CDR3 length is 17 residues. The CDR3 coding sequence is TGCGCCAGCAGCCAGAGGGTTCCGGGACAGGCCTACAATGAGCAGTTCTTC. Translating gives CASSQRVPGQAYNEQFF.

V and J are TRBV2 and TRBJ2-1; D remains unclear. The length of the CDR3 is 11 residues. V was clipped by 5 bases and J by 10 bases, with 9 bases between them. Per the germline V gene, CDR1 is SNHLY and CDR2 is FYNNEI. CDR3 sequence (DNA): TGTGCCAGCAGTACAGCCCCCGAGCAGTTCTTC. Translating it yields CASSTAPEQFF.

The rearrangement uses TRBV6-5 and TRBJ2-7; D is possibly TRBD2 (5 bases). V lost 5 bases, J lost 3 bases, and 11 bases lay in between. The CDR3 contains 13 residues. From germline, CDR1 is MNHEY and CDR2 SVGAGI. CDR3 protein: CASSRADGYEQYF. The CDR3 DNA reads as TGTGCCAGCAGTCGAGCGGACGGCTACGAGCAGTACTTC.

The J gene is TRBJ1-2, the V gene TRBV30; 8 bases are shared with TRBD1. This CDR3 region has 15 residues. Trimming removed 0 bases from V and 2 bases from J; junction bases left unmatched: 5. Germline V gives CDR1 GTSNPN, CDR2 SVGIG (reference sequence). CDR3 DNA: TGTGCCTGGAGTGTACCTAGGACAGGGAACTATGGCTACACCTTC. Protein sequence: CAWSVPRTGNYGYTF.

The genes are TRBV11-2 and TRBJ2-2, with TRBD2 as a possible D gene (7 bases). The CDR3 runs to 17 residues. Germline V CDR1 and CDR2: SGHAT, FQNNGV. Trimming stripped 5 bases from V and 3 bases from J, with 19 bases between. The CDR3 DNA is TGTGCCAGCAGCGCACCCGGAGGGGGGGGGCACACCGGGGAGCTGTTTTTT. As protein: CASSAPGGGGHTGELFF.

The count of this clone is one. The rearrangement uses TRBV7-3 and TRBJ1-4; tentatively, D is TRBD1 (5 bases). Germline lookup yields CDR1 SGHTA and CDR2 FQGTGA. The CDR3 runs to 14 residues. The V gene lost 5 bases and the J gene lost 11 bases, with 18 bases spanning the gap. The CDR3 loop is CASSRLLGPGKLFF. CDR3 bases: TGTGCCAGCAGCCGCTTGTTGGGGCCGGGTAAACTGTTTTTT.

This clone was seen a few times. The chain has TRBV4-2 and TRBJ1-4, with a possible D match to TRBD1 (5 bases). The CDR3 has 16 amino acids. CDR1 and CDR2 (germline): LGHNA, YNFKEQ. The V and J ends lost 0 bases and 3 bases respectively, with 11 bases between them. The CDR3 reads CASSQDQGWPNEKLFF. The CDR3 DNA is TGTGCCAGCAGCCAAGATCAGGGTTGGCCTAATGAAAAACTGTTTTTT.

The chain recombines TRBV27 with TRBJ1-1; TRBD1 matches at 7 bases. Per the germline V gene, CDR1 is MNHEY and CDR2 is SMNVEV (reference sequence). There are 15 residues in the CDR3. Trimming at V came to 2 bases and at J to 4 bases, leaving 7 bases not matched to a gene. CDR3 nucleotide sequence: TGTGCCAGCAGTTTAGGGCAGGGGGTCCTCACTGAAGCTTTCTTT. Amino acid sequence: CASSLGQGVLTEAFF.

This clone was recorded once. The rearrangement links TRBV27 to TRBJ2-7, with D unclear. The CDR3 spans 11 residues. Looked up from germline, CDR1 is MNHEY and CDR2 is SMNVEV (reference sequence). V was clipped by 11 bases and J by 2 bases, with 10 bases between them. The CDR3 DNA is TGTGCCTCAGGAAAGACCTACGAGCAGTACTTC. Translated, it gives CASGKTYEQYF.

The gene calls are TRBV7-9 and TRBJ1-1, with 8 bases aligning to TRBD1. The V gene's germline CDR1 is SEHNR and CDR2 FQNEAQ (reference sequence). There are 14 residues in the CDR3. The V and J ends lost 4 bases and 4 bases, in that order; junction bases with no gene match: 5. The CDR3 region is CASSSQGEVTEAFF. DNA of the CDR3: TGTGCCAGCAGCTCACAGGGGGAAGTCACTGAAGCTTTCTTT. Supplemented by reference TRBV7-9 and TRBJ1-1, the full variable domain reads DTGVSQNPRHKITKRGQNVTFRCDPISEHNRLYWYRQTLGQGPEFLTYFQNEAQLEKSRLLSDRFSAERPKGSFSTLEIQRTEQGDSAMYLCASSSQGEVTEAFFGQGTRLTVV.

The chain recombines TRBV11-3 with TRBJ2-7; D gene ambiguous. Germline loops: CDR1 SGHNT, CDR2 YENEEA. The CDR3 extends over 13 amino acids. The germline V and J ends were trimmed by 1 base and 2 bases, with 6 bases remaining between them. CDR3 amino acids: CASSLGATYEQYF. The CDR3 bases are TGTGCCAGCAGCTTAGGGGCAACCTACGAGCAGTACTTC.

The rearrangement joins TRBV27 to TRBJ2-2; 9 nucleotides align to TRBD1. The V and J ends lost 6 bases and 6 bases, in that order; junction bases with no gene match: 8. CDR1 and CDR2 from the germline V gene are MNHEY and SMNVEV (reference sequence). This CDR3 region has 15 residues. CDR3 DNA sequence: TGTGCCAGCAGCGATGGACAGGGGTTCTCCGGGGAGCTGTTTTTT. Translating gives CASSDGQGFSGELFF.

Only a few counts were recorded for this clone. The chain has TRBV5-4 and TRBJ1-1, with 11 bases identical to TRBD1. The CDR3 spans 16 residues. The junction had 7 bases not matched to a gene; V was cut back by 3 bases and J by 3 bases. The germline gives CDR1 SGHNT, CDR2 YYREEE (reference sequence). CDR3: CASSSGQGAGDTEAFF. The CDR3 DNA is TGTGCCAGCAGCTCTGGACAGGGGGCTGGGGACACTGAAGCTTTCTTT.

The chain couples TRBV6-5 to TRBJ1-2, with D tentatively TRBD1 (5 bases). This CDR3 is built from 14 residues. V shed 6 bases and J shed 8 bases, with 19 bases lying between them. Per the germline V gene, CDR1 is MNHEY and CDR2 is SVGAGI. The CDR3 bases are TGTGCCAGCAGCCACGGACGACAGAGTGCGGGCTACACCTTC. Amino acid sequence: CASSHGRQSAGYTF.